Following are 9 T cell receptor beta chains from one sample sequenced in a study of blood T cell repertoires in COVID-19. Profiling relied on immunoSEQ multiplex PCR, and the TCRdb table lists in-frame clones only, not all of them. Of over 35,000 clones listed, about 80% are singletons. The sequenced sample was peripheral blood. These receptors were collected from a human donor with acute or convalescent COVID-19. The donor label of this sample is uncertain.

V usage is TRBV5-1 and J usage is TRBJ1-6; 10 nucleotides align to TRBD1. With 3 bases clipped from V and 5 bases from J, the junction kept 5 bases outside the gene matches. The CDR3 covers 16 residues. Germline CDR1 SGHRS, CDR2 YFSETQ. This CDR3 reads CASSSRTGGNNSPLHF. CDR3 coding DNA: TGCGCCAGCAGCTCCAGGACAGGGGGAAATAATTCACCCCTCCACTTT.

The chain employs TRBV2 and TRBJ2-3, with 8 positions matching TRBD2. The CDR3 length is 16 residues. The germline V gene encodes CDR1 SNHLY and CDR2 FYNNEI. V was pared by 4 bases and J by 0 bases, with 6 bases of the junction left unmatched. In DNA, the CDR3 is TGTGCCAGCAGTGGAGAGAGCGGGAGAAGCACAGATACGCAGTATTTT. The encoded protein is CASSGESGRSTDTQYF.

The CDR3 loop reads CASSLSTTGEAFF. As DNA, the CDR3 is TGTGCCAGCAGTTTATCTACGACAGGTGAAGCTTTCTTT. The chain combines TRBV28 with TRBJ1-1, with D maybe TRBD1 (6 bases). This CDR3 is built from 13 residues. CDR1 MDHEN and CDR2 SYDVKM come from the germline V gene. With 1 base removed from V and 7 bases from J, the gap between germline ends came to 10 bases.

V and J are TRBV5-1 and TRBJ2-7, with 7 bases that match TRBD2. The CDR3 length is 16 residues. Germline CDR1 SGHRS, CDR2 YFSETQ. The trim removed 4 bases at V and 1 base at J, leaving 11 bases unmatched. DNA of the CDR3: TGCGCCAGCAGCGCAAATCCCGGGACTACATCCTACGAGCAGTACTTC. Translated, it gives CASSANPGTTSYEQYF.

This clone was found a few times. V usage is TRBV5-4 and J usage is TRBJ2-7; TRBD1 matches at 8 bases. V dropped 4 bases and J dropped 0; count of bases not matched to a gene: 3. Germline loops: CDR1 SGHNT, CDR2 YYREEE (reference sequence). The CDR3 is made up of 14 amino acids. The CDR3 DNA sequence: TGTGCCAGCAGCCGGGACAGGTCCTCCTACGAGCAGTACTTC. It is translated as CASSRDRSSYEQYF.

CDR3 nucleotides: TGTGCCAGCAGTTACTCGACAGGGAACTATGGCTACACCTTC. This encodes CASSYSTGNYGYTF. V is TRBV6-5 and J is TRBJ1-2; TRBD1 agrees at 7 bases. The V segment lost 0 bases and the J segment 2 bases; nucleotides outside the gene matches: 0. Germline CDR1 reads MNHEY; CDR2 reads SVGAGI. This CDR3 contains 14 residues.

V usage is TRBV6-2 or TRBV6-3 and J usage is TRBJ2-2; the D is unclear. The germline gives CDR1 MNHEY, CDR2 SVGEGT. Trimming cost V 4 bases and J 2 bases, with 14 bases left between them. This CDR3 is built from 16 residues. The CDR3 protein is CASSSTFPINTGELFF. CDR3 DNA: TGTGCCAGCAGTTCTACCTTCCCTATAAACACCGGGGAGCTGTTTTTT.

The rearrangement joins TRBV27 to TRBJ2-5; TRBD2 matches at 7 bases. The V gene's germline CDR1 is MNHEY and CDR2 SMNVEV (reference sequence). V was pared by 6 bases and J by 2 bases, with 18 bases of the junction left unmatched. This CDR3 is 18 amino acids long. CDR3 region: CASRRYGASGVPQETQYF. CDR3 nucleotides: TGTGCCAGCAGACGGTACGGGGCTAGCGGAGTTCCACAAGAGACCCAGTACTTC.

This sequence joins TRBV6-5 and TRBJ2-7; D perhaps matches TRBD2 (5 bases). CDR1 is MNHEY, CDR2 SVGAGI, per germline. The length of the CDR3 is 14 residues. The V end lost 4 bases, the J end lost 2 bases, and 12 bases lay between the germline ends. CDR3 coding DNA: TGTGCCAGCAGTTTCTTAGGAGGCCCCTACGAGCAGTACTTC. It codes for CASSFLGGPYEQYF.